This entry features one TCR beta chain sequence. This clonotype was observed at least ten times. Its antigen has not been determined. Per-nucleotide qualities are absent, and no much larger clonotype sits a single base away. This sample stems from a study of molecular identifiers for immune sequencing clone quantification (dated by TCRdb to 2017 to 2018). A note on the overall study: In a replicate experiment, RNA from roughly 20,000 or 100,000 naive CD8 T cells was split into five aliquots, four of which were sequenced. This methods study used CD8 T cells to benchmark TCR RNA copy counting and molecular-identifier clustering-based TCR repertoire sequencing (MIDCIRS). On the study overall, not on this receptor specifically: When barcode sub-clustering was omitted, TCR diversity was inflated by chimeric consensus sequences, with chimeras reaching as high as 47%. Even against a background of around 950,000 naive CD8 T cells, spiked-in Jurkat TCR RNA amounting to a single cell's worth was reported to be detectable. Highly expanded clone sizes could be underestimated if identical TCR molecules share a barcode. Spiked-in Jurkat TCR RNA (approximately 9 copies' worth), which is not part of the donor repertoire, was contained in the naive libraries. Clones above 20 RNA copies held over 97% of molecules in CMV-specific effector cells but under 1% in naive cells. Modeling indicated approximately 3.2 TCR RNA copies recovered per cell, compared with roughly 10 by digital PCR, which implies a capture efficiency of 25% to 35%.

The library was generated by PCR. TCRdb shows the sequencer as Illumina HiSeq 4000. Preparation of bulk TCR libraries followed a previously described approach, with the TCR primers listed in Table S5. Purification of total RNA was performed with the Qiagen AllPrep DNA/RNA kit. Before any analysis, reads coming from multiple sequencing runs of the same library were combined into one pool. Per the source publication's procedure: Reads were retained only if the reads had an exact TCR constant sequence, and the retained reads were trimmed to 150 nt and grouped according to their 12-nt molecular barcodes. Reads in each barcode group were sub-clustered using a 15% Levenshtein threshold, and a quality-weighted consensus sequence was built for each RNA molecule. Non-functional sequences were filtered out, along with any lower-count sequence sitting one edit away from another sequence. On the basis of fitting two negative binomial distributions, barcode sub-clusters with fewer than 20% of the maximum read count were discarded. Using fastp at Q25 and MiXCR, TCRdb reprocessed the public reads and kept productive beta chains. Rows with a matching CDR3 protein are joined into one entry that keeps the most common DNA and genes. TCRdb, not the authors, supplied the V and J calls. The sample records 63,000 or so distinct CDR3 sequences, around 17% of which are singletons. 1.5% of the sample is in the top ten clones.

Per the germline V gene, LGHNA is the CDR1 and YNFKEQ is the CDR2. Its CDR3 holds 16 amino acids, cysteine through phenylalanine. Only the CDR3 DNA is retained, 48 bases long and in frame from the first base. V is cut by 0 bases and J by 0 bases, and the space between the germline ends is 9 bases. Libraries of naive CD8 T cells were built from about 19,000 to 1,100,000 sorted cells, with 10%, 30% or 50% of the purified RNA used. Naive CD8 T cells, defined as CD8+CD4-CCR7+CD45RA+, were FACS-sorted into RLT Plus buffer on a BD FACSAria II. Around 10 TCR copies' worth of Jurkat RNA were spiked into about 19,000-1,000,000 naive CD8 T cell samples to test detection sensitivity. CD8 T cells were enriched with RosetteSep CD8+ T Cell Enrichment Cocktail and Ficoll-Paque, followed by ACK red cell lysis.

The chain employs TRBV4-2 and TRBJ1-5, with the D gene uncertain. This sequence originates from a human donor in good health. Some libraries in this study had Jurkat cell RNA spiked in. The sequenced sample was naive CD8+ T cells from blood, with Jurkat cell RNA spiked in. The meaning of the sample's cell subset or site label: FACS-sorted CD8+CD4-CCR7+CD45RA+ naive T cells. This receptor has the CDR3 CASSQDSTGSNQPQHF. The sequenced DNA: TGTGCCAGCAGCCAAGATTCAACGGGTAGCAATCAGCCCCAGCATTTT.